Following are 2 T cell receptor beta chains from one sample sequenced in a study of vaccination and CD4 T cells after COVID-19. TCRdb used MiXCR to reprocess the PCR reads, holding one entry per CDR3 protein. Of 30,000 or so distinct CDR3 sequences listed, approximately 51% are singletons. This sample's time point: late sampling 161 to 241 days after vaccination in three convalescent patients. The sample here was CD4+ T cells from blood, taken about 7 months after SARS-CoV-2 vaccination. These receptors were taken from a human donor who had recovered from COVID-19.

V usage is TRBV20-1 and J usage is TRBJ2-1; 9 bases line up with TRBD2. The CDR3 has 16 residues. V lost 3 bases and J lost 2; bases outside the gene matches: 8. CDR1 is DFQATT and CDR2 is SNEGSKA in the germline V gene (reference sequence). This CDR3 reads CSARAGRLAAYNEQFF. The CDR3 DNA follows: TGCAGTGCTAGGGCCGGCAGACTAGCGGCCTACAATGAGCAGTTCTTC.

V is TRBV7-3 and J is TRBJ2-3, with 9 bases identical to TRBD2. Germline CDR1 reads SGHTA; CDR2 reads FQGTGA. Trimming cost V 5 bases and J 4 bases; bases outside gene matches: 10. The CDR3 extends over 16 amino acids. The CDR3 loop reads CASSPESSGRADTQYF. For the CDR3, the DNA is TGTGCCAGCAGCCCGGAGAGTAGCGGGAGAGCAGATACGCAGTATTTT.